This passage covers 20 T cell receptor beta chains from one sample sequenced in a study of cytomegalovirus exposure and HLA in healthy donors. The PCR contained 60 Vbeta and 13 Jbeta primers. Repertoires were generated with immunoSEQ multiplex PCR, while TCRdb's copy carries only in-frame clones and drops some. The table shows 200,000 to 250,000 clones, with roughly 80% occurring only once. Material for sequencing was PBMCs. The receptor source for this set is a girl aged 2 to 9 in good health and CMV-seronegative.

The chain couples TRBV5-6 to TRBJ2-7; TRBD1 matches at 10 bases. Germline-derived CDR1 and CDR2 are SGHDT and YYEEEE. CDR3 length equals 15 residues. The junction had 4 bases not matched to a gene; V was cut back by 4 bases and J by 0 bases. CDR3 sequence: CASSPRDRGSYEQYF. The CDR3 DNA follows: TGTGCCAGCAGCCCCCGGGACAGGGGCTCCTACGAGCAGTACTTC.

V and J are TRBV19 and TRBJ2-3; tentatively, D is TRBD2 (5 bases). The CDR3 totals 16 residues. The germline gives CDR1 LNHDA, CDR2 SQIVND (reference sequence). The ends were cut back, 1 base at V and 5 bases at J, with 16 bases in the middle. CDR3 DNA: TGTGCCAGTAGTATAGCCGCAGCGGATCCGGGAGATACGCAGTATTTT. Translation: CASSIAAADPGDTQYF.

The chain carries TRBV7-6 and TRBJ2-5; D is undetermined. The last part of the DNA fits TRBJ2-7 better; the J call may be wrong. The CDR3 has 12 amino acids. CDR1 is SGHVS, CDR2 FNYEAQ, per germline. DNA of the CDR3: TGTGCCAGCAGCTTAACAGACTACGAGCAGTACTTC. Encoded protein: CASSLTDYEQYF.

This clone has only a few counts. The chain combines TRBV5-6 with TRBJ1-5; TRBD1 might be the D (5 bases). The CDR3 contains 18 residues. Germline CDR1 is SGHDT and CDR2 is YYEEEE. Trimming cost V 7 bases and J 2 bases, with 25 bases left between them. In DNA, the CDR3 is TGTGCCAGCGGCCGGAGGGACTCCACTCAAGAGGGCAATCAGCCCCAGCATTTT. Encoded protein: CASGRRDSTQEGNQPQHF.

The gene calls are TRBV5-4 and TRBJ2-7, with 13 nucleotides matching TRBD2. CDR1 is SGHNT and CDR2 is YYREEE in the germline V gene (reference sequence). Trimming removed 4 bases from V and 5 bases from J; junction bases left unmatched: 6. CDR3 size: 15 residues. The CDR3: CASSPPGLAGDEQYF. CDR3 sequence (DNA): TGTGCCAGCAGCCCCCCCGGACTAGCGGGAGACGAGCAGTACTTC.

This chain uses TRBV2 with TRBJ1-3, with 7 bases aligning to TRBD1. The CDR3 has 14 residues. The germline V gene encodes CDR1 SNHLY and CDR2 FYNNEI. V gave up 10 bases and J gave up 0 bases; unmatched junction bases: 6. The CDR3 nucleotides read TGTGCCACAGGACAGGACCGCTCTGGAAACACCATATATTTT. Amino acid sequence: CATGQDRSGNTIYF.

This clone was recorded once. The gene calls are TRBV2 and TRBJ1-5; 7 positions match TRBD1. Germline V gene data show CDR1 as SNHLY and CDR2 as FYNNEI. CDR3 size: 15 residues. V lost 7 bases and J lost 7; bases outside the gene matches: 13. CDR3 in amino acids: CASTEADREMQPQHF. The CDR3 region has the DNA TGTGCCAGCACCGAAGCCGACAGGGAGATGCAGCCCCAGCATTTT. Full variable domain (outside the CDR3, taken from reference TRBV2 and TRBJ1-5): EPEVTQTPSHQVTQMGQEVILRCVPISNHLYFYWYRQILGQKVEFLVSFYNNEISEKSEIFDDQFSVERPDGSNFTLKIRSTKLEDSAMYFCASTEADREMQPQHFGDGTRLSIL.

The chain joins TRBV7-9 to TRBJ2-5; TRBD2 agrees at 7 bases. The germline gives CDR1 SEHNR, CDR2 FQNEAQ (reference sequence). The CDR3 sequence is 15 residues long. V lost 1 base, J lost 5 bases, and 7 bases stayed unmatched. This chain's CDR3 is CASSLGDGRRETQYF. CDR3 DNA sequence: TGTGCCAGCAGCTTAGGGGACGGGAGGAGGGAGACCCAGTACTTC. The whole variable domain, filled in from reference TRBV7-9 and TRBJ2-5, reads DTGVSQNPRHKITKRGQNVTFRCDPISEHNRLYWYRQTLGQGPEFLTYFQNEAQLEKSRLLSDRFSAERPKGSFSTLEIQRTEQGDSAMYLCASSLGDGRRETQYFGPGTRLLVL.

V usage is TRBV4-1 and J usage is TRBJ1-3; D call uncertain. Deletions cut 0 bases from V and 4 bases from J, with 4 bases between. This CDR3 has 13 residues. The V gene's germline CDR1 is MGHRA and CDR2 YSYEKL. In DNA, the CDR3 is TGCGCCAGCAGCCAAGATCCAGGAAACACCATATATTTT. Amino acid sequence: CASSQDPGNTIYF.

The V call is TRBV5-1, the J call TRBJ2-3, with unresolved D. Looked up from germline, CDR1 is SGHRS and CDR2 is YFSETQ. There are 13 residues in the CDR3. Trimming pared 0 bases from V and 5 bases from J, leaving 7 bases between. This CDR3 reads CASSLEALDTQYF. The CDR3 DNA sequence: TGCGCCAGCAGCTTGGAAGCTCTAGATACGCAGTATTTT.

This chain uses TRBV7-2 with TRBJ2-1; D is unclear. Germline CDR1 SGHTA, CDR2 FQGNSA. CDR3 size: 11 residues. V was shortened by 5 bases and J by 8 bases, with 7 bases between the two germline ends. In nucleotides, the CDR3 is TGTGCCAGCAGCCCGGTCCATGAGCAGTTCTTC. This translates into CASSPVHEQFF.

The chain employs TRBV10-3 and TRBJ2-2, with TRBD2 matching 7 bases. The germline V gene encodes CDR1 ENHRY and CDR2 SYGVKD. This CDR3 spans 16 amino acids. V shed 2 bases and J 0 bases; nucleotides not matched to a gene: 3. DNA for the CDR3: TGTGCCATCAGTGAGGTCGCGGGGGCGAACACCGGGGAGCTGTTTTTT. The encoded protein is CAISEVAGANTGELFF.

The gene calls are TRBV2 and TRBJ1-3; D not resolved. V dropped 0 bases and J dropped 0 bases, with 9 bases sitting between them. Looked up from germline, CDR1 is SNHLY and CDR2 is FYNNEI. The CDR3 totals 16 residues. This CDR3 is CASSEASRVSGNTIYF. CDR3 DNA: TGTGCCAGCAGTGAAGCCAGTCGGGTCTCTGGAAACACCATATATTTT.

The genes are TRBV19 and TRBJ1-1, with D perhaps matching TRBD1 (5 bases). Trimming stripped 1 base from V and 3 bases from J, with 6 bases between. The CDR3 contains 13 residues. CDR1 is LNHDA, CDR2 SQIVND, per germline (reference sequence). The DNA for the CDR3 is TGTGCCAGTAGTATAGGGGGGGACACTGAAGCTTTCTTT. This encodes CASSIGGDTEAFF.

The rearrangement joins TRBV14 to TRBJ1-3; no firm D call. The V and J ends lost 4 bases and 1 base respectively, with 8 bases between them. This CDR3 region has 14 residues. CDR1 and CDR2 (germline): SGHDN, FVKESK. Here the CDR3 reads CASSPTASGNTIYF. For the CDR3, the DNA is TGTGCCAGCAGCCCTACAGCTTCTGGAAACACCATATATTTT.

The rearrangement links TRBV6-1 to TRBJ2-7, with a possible D match to TRBD1 (5 bases). CDR3 size: 17 residues. Germline V CDR1 and CDR2: MNHNS, SASEGT. Trimming removed 3 bases at V and 1 base at J, with 19 bases between. The CDR3 here is CASSDWTSGLGSYEQYF. CDR3 in DNA: TGTGCCAGCAGTGACTGGACCTCAGGGCTAGGGTCCTACGAGCAGTACTTC.

This rearrangement joins TRBV27 to TRBJ2-5, with a tentative D call TRBD1 (6 bases). The J call may be faulty, since TRBJ2-7 better matches the DNA end. The germline CDR1 and CDR2 sequences are MNHEY and SMNVEV (reference sequence). The CDR3 covers 13 residues. As DNA, the CDR3 is TGTGCCACCTGCCCCGTAGGGGGCTACGAGCAGTACTTC. This codes for CATCPVGGYEQYF.

This chain joins TRBV5-6 and TRBJ2-5; D not certain. The DNA end is a closer match to TRBJ2-7, so the J assignment may be wrong. Germline assignment: CDR1 SGHDT and CDR2 YYEEEE. The CDR3 extends over 16 amino acids. The CDR3 loop is CASSPKQWAKSYEQYF. CDR3 DNA: TGTGCCAGCAGTCCTAAACAATGGGCCAAAAGCTACGAGCAGTACTTC.

The DNA for the CDR3 is TGTGCCATCAGTGAGGGGTCAGGTTACAATGAGCAGTTCTTC. It codes for CAISEGSGYNEQFF. V usage is TRBV10-3 and J usage is TRBJ2-1; D is unclear. Germline V gene sequence: CDR1 ENHRY, CDR2 SYGVKD. The V end lost 2 bases, the J end lost 4 bases, and 9 bases lay between the germline ends. The CDR3 is 14 residues long.

The chain combines TRBV4-1 with TRBJ2-3; 8 nucleotides agree with TRBD1. V dropped 1 base and J dropped 6; count of bases not matched to a gene: 9. The CDR3 totals 16 residues. Germline lookup yields CDR1 MGHRA and CDR2 YSYEKL. The CDR3 reads CASSQGGRQGIDTQYF. CDR3 DNA sequence: TGCGCCAGCAGCCAAGGGGGGAGACAGGGGATCGATACGCAGTATTTT.